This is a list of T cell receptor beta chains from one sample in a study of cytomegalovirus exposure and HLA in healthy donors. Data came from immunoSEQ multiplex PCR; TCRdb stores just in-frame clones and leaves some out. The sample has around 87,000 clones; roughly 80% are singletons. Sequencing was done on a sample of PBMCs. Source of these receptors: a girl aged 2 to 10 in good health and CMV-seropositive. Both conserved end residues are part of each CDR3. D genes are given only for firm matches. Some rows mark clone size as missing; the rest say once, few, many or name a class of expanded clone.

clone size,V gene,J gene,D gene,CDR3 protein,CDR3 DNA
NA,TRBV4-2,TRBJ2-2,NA,CASSPPRQANTGELFF,TGTGCCAGCAGCCCCCCCCGACAGGCGAACACCGGGGAGCTGTTTTTT
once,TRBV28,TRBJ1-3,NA,CASGIGGASNVISGNTIYF,TGTGCCAGCGGAATAGGGGGGGCATCGAACGTTATCTCTGGAAACACCATATATTTT
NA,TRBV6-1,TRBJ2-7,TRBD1,CASSEAQYLETGYEQYF,TGTGCCAGCAGTGAAGCGCAGTATCTAGAGACAGGGTACGAGCAGTACTTC
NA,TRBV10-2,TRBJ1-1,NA,CASSARASRGYTEAFF,TGCGCCAGCAGTGCGCGAGCATCCCGAGGGTACACTGAAGCTTTCTTT
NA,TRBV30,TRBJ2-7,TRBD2,CAWSVGGSTPYEQYF,TGTGCCTGGAGTGTAGGCGGGAGCACCCCCTACGAGCAGTACTTC
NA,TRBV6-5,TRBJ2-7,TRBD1,CASSAGTGASYEQYF,TGTGCCAGCAGTGCCGGGACAGGGGCATCCTACGAGCAGTACTTC
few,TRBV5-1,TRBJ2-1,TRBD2,CASSLVSSGNNEQFF,TGCGCCAGCAGCTTGGTGTCTAGCGGTAACAATGAGCAGTTCTTC
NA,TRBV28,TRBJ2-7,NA,CASSLSLQGNHEQYF,TGTGCCAGCAGTTTATCTCTCCAGGGGAACCACGAGCAGTACTTC
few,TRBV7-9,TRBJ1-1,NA,CASRTGNTEAFF,TGTGCCAGCCGTACAGGAAACACTGAAGCTTTCTTT
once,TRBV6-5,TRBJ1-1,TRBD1,CASSMDRDLTTEAFF,TGTGCCAGCAGTATGGACAGGGATTTGACCACTGAAGCTTTCTTT
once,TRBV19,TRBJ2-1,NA,CASTPGTNEQFF,TGTGCCAGTACTCCGGGTACGAATGAGCAGTTCTTC
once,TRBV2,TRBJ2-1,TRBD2,CASTLDVAGTNEQFF,TGTGCCAGCACCCTCGACGTAGCGGGGACCAATGAGCAGTTCTTC
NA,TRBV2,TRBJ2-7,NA,CASTLTSYEQYF,TGTGCCAGCACCCTAACCTCCTACGAGCAGTACTTC
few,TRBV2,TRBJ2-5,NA,CASNRDGEETQYF,TGTGCCAGCAACAGGGACGGAGAAGAGACCCAGTACTTC
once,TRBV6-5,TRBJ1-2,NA,CASSYDSTDGYTF,TGTGCCAGCAGTTACGACAGTACCGATGGCTACACCTTC
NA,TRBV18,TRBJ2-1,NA,CVSSPVRSSYNEQFF,TGTGTCAGCTCACCAGTCCGGAGCTCCTACAATGAGCAGTTCTTC
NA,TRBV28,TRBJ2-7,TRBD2,CASSFFAGDGEQYF,TGTGCCAGCAGTTTCTTCGCGGGAGATGGCGAGCAGTACTTC
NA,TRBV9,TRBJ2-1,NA,CASSVGGFSYNEQFF,TGTGCCAGCAGCGTAGGTGGCTTTTCCTACAATGAGCAGTTCTTC
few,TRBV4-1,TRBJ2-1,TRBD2,CASSQRSGTSGSDEQFF,TGCGCCAGCAGCCAACGATCCGGGACTAGCGGGAGCGATGAGCAGTTCTTC
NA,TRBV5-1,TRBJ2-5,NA,CASSLFGLEADQETQYF,TGCGCCAGCAGCTTGTTTGGGTTAGAGGCGGATCAAGAGACCCAGTACTTC
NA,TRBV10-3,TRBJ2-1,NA,CAISESGVGEQFF,TGTGCCATCAGTGAATCGGGGGTTGGGGAGCAGTTCTTC
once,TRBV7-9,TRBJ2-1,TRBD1,CASSQTGSRNEQFF,TGTGCCAGCAGCCAGACAGGGAGTAGAAATGAGCAGTTCTTC
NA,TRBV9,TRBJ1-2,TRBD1,CASSQATPGQTYGYTF,TGTGCCAGCAGCCAAGCAACACCGGGACAGACCTATGGCTACACCTTC
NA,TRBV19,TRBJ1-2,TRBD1,CASSLQGDYGYTF,TGTGCCAGTTCCTTACAGGGGGACTATGGCTACACCTTC
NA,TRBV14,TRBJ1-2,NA,CASSQVGPRDGYTF,TGTGCCAGCAGCCAAGTGGGGCCAAGGGATGGCTACACCTTC
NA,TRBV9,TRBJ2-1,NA,CASSVVSGSSYNEQFF,TGTGCCAGCAGCGTAGTTAGTGGGAGCTCCTACAATGAGCAGTTCTTC
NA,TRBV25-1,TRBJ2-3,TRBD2,CASSPRSSGRAADTQYF,TGTGCCAGCAGCCCGAGGAGTAGCGGGAGGGCGGCAGATACGCAGTATTTT
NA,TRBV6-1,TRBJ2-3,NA,CASSEYLFGLLSTDTQYF,TGTGCCAGCAGTGAATATCTCTTTGGACTGTTAAGCACAGATACGCAGTATTTT
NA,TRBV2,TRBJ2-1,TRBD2,CASAFGTSTVNEQFF,TGTGCCTCAGCGTTCGGGACTAGCACCGTCAATGAGCAGTTCTTC
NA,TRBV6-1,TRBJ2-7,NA,CASSEVSLTYEQYF,TGTGCCAGCAGTGAAGTTAGCTTAACTTACGAGCAGTACTTC
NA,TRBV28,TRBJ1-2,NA,CASSFDSTINYGYTF,TGTGCCAGCAGTTTTGACAGCACCATAAACTATGGCTACACCTTC
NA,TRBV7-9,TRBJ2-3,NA,CASSLSGFLTDTQYF,TGTGCCAGCAGCTTGAGCGGATTCCTCACAGATACGCAGTATTTT
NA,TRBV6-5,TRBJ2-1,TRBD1,CASSYAVLGTGNEQFF,TGTGCCAGCAGTTACGCGGTCCTTGGGACAGGGAATGAGCAGTTCTTC
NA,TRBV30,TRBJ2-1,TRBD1,CAWSVDFGTANEQFF,TGTGCCTGGAGTGTAGATTTTGGGACAGCAAATGAGCAGTTCTTC
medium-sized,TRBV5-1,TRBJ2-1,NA,CASSGPVAVNEQFF,TGCGCCAGCAGCGGACCGGTAGCGGTCAATGAGCAGTTCTTC
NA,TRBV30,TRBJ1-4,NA,CAWSAQQGANEKLFF,TGTGCCTGGAGTGCCCAACAGGGAGCTAATGAAAAACTGTTTTTT
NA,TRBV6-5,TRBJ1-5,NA,CASSYRDWKNQPQHF,TGTGCCAGCAGTTACCGGGACTGGAAAAATCAGCCCCAGCATTTT
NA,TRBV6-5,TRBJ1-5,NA,CASSSSSDRYQPQHF,TGTGCCAGCAGTTCTTCTTCTGACAGATATCAGCCCCAGCATTTT
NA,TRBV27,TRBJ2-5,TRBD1,CASSPRTGKETQYF,TGTGCCAGCAGTCCCCGGACAGGGAAAGAGACCCAGTACTTC
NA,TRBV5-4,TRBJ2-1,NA,CASSWGLGDYNEQFF,TGTGCCAGCAGCTGGGGACTTGGGGACTACAATGAGCAGTTCTTC
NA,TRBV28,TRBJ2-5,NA,CASSFAGGSGVSSTQYF,TGTGCCAGCAGTTTCGCCGGGGGGTCAGGGGTTTCGTCGACCCAGTACTTC
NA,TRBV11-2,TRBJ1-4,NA,CASSFLQAREKLFF,TGTGCCAGCAGCTTTCTCCAGGCAAGAGAAAAACTGTTTTTT
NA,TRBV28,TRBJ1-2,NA,CASSSQVFYGYTF,TGTGCCAGCAGTTCACAGGTTTTCTATGGCTACACCTTC
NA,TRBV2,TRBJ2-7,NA,CAQARLSYEQYF,TGTGCCCAGGCGCGCCTCTCCTACGAGCAGTACTTC
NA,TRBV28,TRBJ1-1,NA,CASSGIKNTEAFF,TGTGCCAGCAGCGGTATCAAGAACACTGAAGCTTTCTTT
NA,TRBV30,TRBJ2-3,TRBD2,CAWGLASGIGTQYF,TGTGCCTGGGGACTAGCCAGCGGTATAGGCACGCAGTATTTT
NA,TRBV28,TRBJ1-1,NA,CASSLIEYVNTEAFF,TGTGCCAGCAGTTTAATTGAGTACGTGAACACTGAAGCTTTCTTT
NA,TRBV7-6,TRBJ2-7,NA,CASSPARAYEQYF,TGTGCCAGCAGCCCCGCCCGCGCGTACGAGCAGTACTTC
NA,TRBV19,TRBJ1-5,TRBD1,CASSFGQGRKYGNQPQHF,TGTGCCAGTAGTTTCGGACAGGGGAGAAAATATGGCAATCAGCCCCAGCATTTT
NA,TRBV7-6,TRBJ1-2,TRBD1,CASSPGQGRFGYTF,TGTGCCAGCAGCCCCGGACAGGGGAGGTTTGGCTACACCTTC